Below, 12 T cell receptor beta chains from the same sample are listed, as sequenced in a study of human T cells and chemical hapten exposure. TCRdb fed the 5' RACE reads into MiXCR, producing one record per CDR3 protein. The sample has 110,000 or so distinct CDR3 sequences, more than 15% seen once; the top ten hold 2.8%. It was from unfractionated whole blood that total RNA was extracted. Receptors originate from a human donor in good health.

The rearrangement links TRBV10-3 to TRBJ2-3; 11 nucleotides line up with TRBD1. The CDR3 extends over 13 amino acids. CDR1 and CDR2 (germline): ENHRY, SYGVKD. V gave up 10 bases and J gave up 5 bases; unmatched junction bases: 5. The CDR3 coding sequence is TGTGCCACCCGGGACAGGGGGAGAGATACGCAGTATTTT. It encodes CATRDRGRDTQYF.

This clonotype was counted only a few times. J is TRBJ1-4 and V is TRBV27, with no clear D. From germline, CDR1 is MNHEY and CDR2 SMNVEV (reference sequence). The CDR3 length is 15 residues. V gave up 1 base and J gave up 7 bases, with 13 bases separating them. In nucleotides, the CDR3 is TGTGCCAGCAGTTTATATTCAGTCAGCACTGAAAAACTGTTTTTT. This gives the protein CASSLYSVSTEKLFF. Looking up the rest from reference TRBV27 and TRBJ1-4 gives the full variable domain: EAQVTQNPRYLITVTGKKLTVTCSQNMNHEYMSWYRQDPGLGLRQIYYSMNVEVTDKGDVPEGYKVSRKEKRNFPLILESPSPNQTSLYFCASSLYSVSTEKLFFGSGTQLSVL.

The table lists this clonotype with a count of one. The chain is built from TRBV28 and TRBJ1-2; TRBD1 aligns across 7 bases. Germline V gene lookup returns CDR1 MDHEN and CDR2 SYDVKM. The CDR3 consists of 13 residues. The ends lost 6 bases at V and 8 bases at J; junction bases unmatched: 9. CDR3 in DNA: TGTGCCAGCAGGGATGGCAGGGGGGGCGGCTACACCTTC. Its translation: CASRDGRGGGYTF.

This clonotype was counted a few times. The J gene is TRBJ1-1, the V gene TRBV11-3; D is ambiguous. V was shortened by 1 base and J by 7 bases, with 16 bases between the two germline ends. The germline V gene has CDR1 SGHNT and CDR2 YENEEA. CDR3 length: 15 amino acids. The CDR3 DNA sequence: TGTGCCAGCAGCTTAGGAGGGTCGGGGTCTAATGAAGCTTTCTTT. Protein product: CASSLGGSGSNEAFF.

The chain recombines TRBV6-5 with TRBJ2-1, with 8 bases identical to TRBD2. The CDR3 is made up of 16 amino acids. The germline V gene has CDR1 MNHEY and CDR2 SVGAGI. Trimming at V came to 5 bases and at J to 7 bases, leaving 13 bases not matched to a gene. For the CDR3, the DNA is TGTGCCAGCAGTCCTTATCGAGCGGGGGCATCTAATGAGCAGTTCTTC. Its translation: CASSPYRAGASNEQFF.

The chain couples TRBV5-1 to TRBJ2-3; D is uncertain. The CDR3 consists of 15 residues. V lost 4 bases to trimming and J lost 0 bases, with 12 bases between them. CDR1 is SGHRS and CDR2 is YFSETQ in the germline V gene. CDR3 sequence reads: CASSRNGPSTDTQYF. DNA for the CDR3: TGCGCCAGCAGCCGGAACGGTCCCAGCACAGATACGCAGTATTTT.

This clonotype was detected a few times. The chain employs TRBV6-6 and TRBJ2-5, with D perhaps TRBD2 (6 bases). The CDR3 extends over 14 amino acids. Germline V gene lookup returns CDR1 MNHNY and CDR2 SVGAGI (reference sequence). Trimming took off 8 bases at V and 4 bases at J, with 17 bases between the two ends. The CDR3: CASLLDRRGETQYF. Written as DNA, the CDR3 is TGTGCCAGCCTACTTGATCGGCGGGGAGAGACCCAGTACTTC.

The CDR3 here is CASSRYAGTSAYNEQFF. CDR3 nucleotide sequence: TGTGCCAGCAGTCGCTATGCCGGGACTAGCGCCTACAATGAGCAGTTCTTC. The chain is built from TRBV12-3 or TRBV12-4 and TRBJ2-1; TRBD2 matches at 10 bases. This CDR3 comprises 17 residues. After removal of 5 bases from V and 2 bases from J, the junction contained 9 bases not matched to a gene.

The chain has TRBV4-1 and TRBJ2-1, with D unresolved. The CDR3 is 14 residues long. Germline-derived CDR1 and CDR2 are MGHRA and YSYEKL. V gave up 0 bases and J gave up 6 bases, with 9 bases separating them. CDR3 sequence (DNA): TGCGCCAGCAGCCAAGATGTGAGCACCAATGAGCAGTTCTTC. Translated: CASSQDVSTNEQFF.

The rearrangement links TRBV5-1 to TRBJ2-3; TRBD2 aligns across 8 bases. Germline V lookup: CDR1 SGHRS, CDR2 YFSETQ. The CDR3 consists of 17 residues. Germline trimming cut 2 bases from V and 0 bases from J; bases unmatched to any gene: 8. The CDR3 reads CASSFPASGPSTDTQYF. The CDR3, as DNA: TGCGCCAGCAGCTTCCCCGCTAGCGGGCCTAGCACAGATACGCAGTATTTT.

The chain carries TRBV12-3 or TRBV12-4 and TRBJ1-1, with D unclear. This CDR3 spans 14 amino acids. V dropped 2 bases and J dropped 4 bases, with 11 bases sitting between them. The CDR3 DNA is TGTGCCAGCAGTTTAAGAGCAGGACGCACTGAAGCTTTCTTT. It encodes CASSLRAGRTEAFF.

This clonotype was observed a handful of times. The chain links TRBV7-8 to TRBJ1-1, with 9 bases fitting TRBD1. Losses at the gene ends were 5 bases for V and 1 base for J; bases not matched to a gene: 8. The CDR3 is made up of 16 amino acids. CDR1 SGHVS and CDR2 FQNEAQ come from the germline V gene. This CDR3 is CASSLHQGQGNTEAFF. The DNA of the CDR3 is TGTGCCAGCAGCCTACACCAGGGACAGGGGAACACTGAAGCTTTCTTT.